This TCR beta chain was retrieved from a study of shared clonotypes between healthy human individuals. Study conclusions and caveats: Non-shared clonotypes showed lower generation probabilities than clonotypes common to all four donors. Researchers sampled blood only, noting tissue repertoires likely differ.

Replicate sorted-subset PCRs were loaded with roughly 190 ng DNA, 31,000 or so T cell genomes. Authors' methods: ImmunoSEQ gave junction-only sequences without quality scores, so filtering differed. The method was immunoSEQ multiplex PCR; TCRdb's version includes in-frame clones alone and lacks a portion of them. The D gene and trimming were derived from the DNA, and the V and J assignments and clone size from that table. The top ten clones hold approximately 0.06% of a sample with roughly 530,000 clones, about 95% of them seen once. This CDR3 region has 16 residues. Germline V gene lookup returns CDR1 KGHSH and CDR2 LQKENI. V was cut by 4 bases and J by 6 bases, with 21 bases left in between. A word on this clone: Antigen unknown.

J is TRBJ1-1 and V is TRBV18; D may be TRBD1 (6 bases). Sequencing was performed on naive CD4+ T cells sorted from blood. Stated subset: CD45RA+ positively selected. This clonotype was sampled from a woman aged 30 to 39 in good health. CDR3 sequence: CASSLALGGMAAEAFF. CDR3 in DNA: TGTGCCAGCTCACTCGCCCTCGGGGGCATGGCGGCTGAAGCTTTCTTT.